This T cell receptor beta chain stems from a study of blood T cell repertoires in COVID-19. For the study at large: The United States, Italy and Spain provided the acute and convalescent COVID-19 samples. Sample material is recorded as cDNA or gDNA derived from T cells, B-cell-depleted T cells, or PBMCs.

The V gene lost 7 bases and the J gene lost 8 bases, with 14 bases spanning the gap. The CDR3 spans 11 residues. The V gene's germline CDR1 is SQVTM and CDR2 ANQGSEA. Profiling relied on immunoSEQ multiplex PCR, and the TCRdb table lists in-frame clones only, not all of them. The sample shows 150,000 to 200,000 clones, approximately 80% of them seen only once. The TCR originated in a woman aged 60 to 75 with acute or convalescent COVID-19. This rearrangement joins TRBV29-1 to TRBJ1-1; D is perhaps TRBD1 (6 bases). Sequencing used peripheral blood. The CDR3 bases are TGCAGCGCCTCCCGGGGACAAGAAGCTTTCTTT. It codes for CSASRGQEAFF.